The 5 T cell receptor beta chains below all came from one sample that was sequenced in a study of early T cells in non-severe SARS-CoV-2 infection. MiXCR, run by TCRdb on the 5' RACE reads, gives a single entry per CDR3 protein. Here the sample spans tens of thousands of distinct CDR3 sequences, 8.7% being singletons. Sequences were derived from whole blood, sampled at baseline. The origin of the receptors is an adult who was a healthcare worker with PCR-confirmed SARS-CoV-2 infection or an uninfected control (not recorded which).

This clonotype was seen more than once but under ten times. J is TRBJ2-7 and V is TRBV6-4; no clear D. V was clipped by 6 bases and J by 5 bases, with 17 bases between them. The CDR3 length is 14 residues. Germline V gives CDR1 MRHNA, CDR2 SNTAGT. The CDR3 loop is CASRYERSVNEQYF. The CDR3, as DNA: TGTGCCAGCAGGTATGAACGGAGTGTGAACGAGCAGTACTTC.

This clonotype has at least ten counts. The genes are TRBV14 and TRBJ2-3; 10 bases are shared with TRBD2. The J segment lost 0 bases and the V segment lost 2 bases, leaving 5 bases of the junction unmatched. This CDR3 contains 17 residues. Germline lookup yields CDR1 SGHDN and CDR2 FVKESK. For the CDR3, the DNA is TGTGCCAGCAGCCAAAACGAGACTAGCGGGAGCACAGATACGCAGTATTTT. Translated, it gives CASSQNETSGSTDTQYF.

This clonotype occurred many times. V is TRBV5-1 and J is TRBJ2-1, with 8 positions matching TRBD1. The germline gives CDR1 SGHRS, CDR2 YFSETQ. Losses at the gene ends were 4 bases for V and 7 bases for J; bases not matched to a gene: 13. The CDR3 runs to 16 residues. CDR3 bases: TGCGCCAGCAGCCCTTCCTTAATCAGGGGGCGGAATGAGCAGTTCTTC. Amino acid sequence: CASSPSLIRGRNEQFF.

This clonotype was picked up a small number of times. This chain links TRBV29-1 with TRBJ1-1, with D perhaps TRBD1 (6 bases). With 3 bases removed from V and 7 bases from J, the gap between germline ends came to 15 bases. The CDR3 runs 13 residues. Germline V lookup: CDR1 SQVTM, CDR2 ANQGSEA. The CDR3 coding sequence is TGCAGCGTTGACGGCAGGGGACCCTTTGAAGCTTTCTTT. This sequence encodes CSVDGRGPFEAFF.

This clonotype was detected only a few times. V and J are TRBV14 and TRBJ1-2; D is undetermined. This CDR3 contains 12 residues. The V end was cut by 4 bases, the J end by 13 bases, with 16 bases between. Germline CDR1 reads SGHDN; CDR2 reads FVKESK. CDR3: CASSPLEGSLTF. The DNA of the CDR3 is TGTGCCAGCAGCCCGCTGGAGGGTTCCCTCACCTTC.